This T cell receptor (beta chain) emerged from a study of blood T cell repertoires in COVID-19. V lost 2 bases and J 6 bases, leaving 18 bases between the germline ends. CDR1 and CDR2 from the germline V gene are KGHSH and LQKENI. This CDR3 contains 16 residues. Only in-frame clones appear in the TCRdb table, and some are missing; sequencing was by immunoSEQ multiplex PCR. The sample holds about 120,000 clones, over 75% seen once. This rearrangement joins TRBV18 to TRBJ2-3, with D perhaps TRBD2 (6 bases). Sequencing input: peripheral blood. The receptor's source is a man aged 60-69 years with acute or convalescent COVID-19. For the CDR3, the DNA is TGTGCCAGCTCACCAAGGGACTTCCGCGCGGGGGATACGCAGTATTTT. Its protein product is CASSPRDFRAGDTQYF.